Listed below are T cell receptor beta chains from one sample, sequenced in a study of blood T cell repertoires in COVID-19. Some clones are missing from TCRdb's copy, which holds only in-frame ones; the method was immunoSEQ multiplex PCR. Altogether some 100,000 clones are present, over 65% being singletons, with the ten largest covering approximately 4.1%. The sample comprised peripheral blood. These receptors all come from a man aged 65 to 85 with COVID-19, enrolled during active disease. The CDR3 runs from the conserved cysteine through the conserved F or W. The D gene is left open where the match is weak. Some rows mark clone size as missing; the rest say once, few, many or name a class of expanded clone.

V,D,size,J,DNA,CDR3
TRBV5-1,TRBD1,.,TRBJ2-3,TGCGCCAGCAGCGTGGGACAGGGGGCGGGAGATACGCAGTATTTT,CASSVGQGAGDTQYF
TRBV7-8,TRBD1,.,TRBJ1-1,TGTGCCAGCAGCTTCCGGACAGGGGGAGTAACTGAAGCTTTCTTT,CASSFRTGGVTEAFF
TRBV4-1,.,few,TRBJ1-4,TGCGCCAGCAGCCTAGGACGACGGGAGGGTAATGAAAAACTGTTTTTT,CASSLGRREGNEKLFF
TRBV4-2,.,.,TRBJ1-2,TGTGCCAGCAGCGCGTCGGGGGGATATGGCTACACCTTC,CASSASGGYGYTF
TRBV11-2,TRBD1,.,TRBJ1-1,TGTGCCAGCAGCGCCCGACAGGGTTTCAACACTGAAGCTTTCTTT,CASSARQGFNTEAFF
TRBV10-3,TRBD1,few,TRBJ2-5,TGTGCCATCAGCGCTTCCCGGGACAGGGGGATCCAAGAGACCCAGTACTTC,CAISASRDRGIQETQYF
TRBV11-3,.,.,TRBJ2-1,TGTGCCAGCAGCTTAAGCCAAAACAATGAGCAGTTCTTC,CASSLSQNNEQFF
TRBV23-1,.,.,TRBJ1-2,TGCGCCAGCAGTCAAAAAGCCCTTAACTATGGCTACACCTTC,CASSQKALNYGYTF
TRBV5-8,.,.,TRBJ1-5,TGTGCCAGCAGCTTAATCCGGGGATCTCATCAGCCCCAGCATTTT,CASSLIRGSHQPQHF
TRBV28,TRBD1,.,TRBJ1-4,TGTGCCAGCCGGGACAGGGGTTTAGAAAAACTGTTTTTT,CASRDRGLEKLFF
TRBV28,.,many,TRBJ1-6,TGTGCCAGCAGTTTCCCCCAGGGCTATAATTCACCCCTCCACTTT,CASSFPQGYNSPLHF
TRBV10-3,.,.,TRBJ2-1,TGTGCCATCAGCCCCTACGGCTCCGAGGTCAATGAGCAGTTCTTC,CAISPYGSEVNEQFF
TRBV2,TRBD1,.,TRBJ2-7,TGTGCCAGCTCAAGGACAGGGCCCTACGAGCAGTACTTC,CASSRTGPYEQYF
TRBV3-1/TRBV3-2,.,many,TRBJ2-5,TGTGCCAGCAGCCAAGATTGGGGAGGCCGGGAGACCCAGTACTTC,CASSQDWGGRETQYF
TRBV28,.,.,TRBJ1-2,TGTGCCAGCAAAGCCCTAGGAGGGGGCTACACCTTC,CASKALGGGYTF
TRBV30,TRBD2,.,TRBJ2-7,TGTGCCTGGAGTCCCCCGGGACTAGCGCGACGATACGAGCAGTACTTC,CAWSPPGLARRYEQYF
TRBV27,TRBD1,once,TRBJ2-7,TGTGCCAGCAGTCAACAGGGGGCGAAAATGGCTCAGTACTTC,CASSQQGAKMAQYF
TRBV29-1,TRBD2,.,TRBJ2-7,TGCAGCGTCAATGGGGGGGGGACTAGCTCGTACGAGCAGTACTTC,CSVNGGGTSSYEQYF
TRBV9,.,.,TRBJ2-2,TGTGCCAGCAGCGTAGTGGCCCGGGCCGGGGAGCTGTTTTTT,CASSVVARAGELFF
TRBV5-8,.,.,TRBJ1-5,TGTGCCAGCAGCCGTACAGGGTCCCAGTTGAGGCCCCAGCATTTT,CASSRTGSQLRPQHF
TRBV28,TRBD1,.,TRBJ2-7,TGTGCCAGCAGTTTTTCCGGGACAGGGGCGAGGTACGAGCAGTACTTC,CASSFSGTGARYEQYF
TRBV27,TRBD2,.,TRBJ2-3,TGTGCCAGCAGTTTGGGACTAGAGGGTACGCAGTATTTT,CASSLGLEGTQYF
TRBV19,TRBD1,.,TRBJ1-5,TGTGCCACTTCGGACAGGACAACGGGTCAGCCCCAGCATTTT,CATSDRTTGQPQHF